The 5 T cell receptor beta chains below all came from one sample that was sequenced in a study of identical twins. Via MiXCR, TCRdb re-called the 5' RACE reads, giving one row per CDR3 protein. The sample holds over 250,000 distinct CDR3 sequences, roughly 10% seen once. The same data also contributed to another study, on yellow fever vaccine responses in identical twins.

Sample: CD8+ T cells sorted from blood. All receptors derive from a woman under 30 in good health.

The table lists this clonotype with many counts. The rearrangement links TRBV2 to TRBJ2-2, with D perhaps TRBD2 (5 bases). The germline V and J ends were trimmed by 1 base and 3 bases, with 15 bases remaining between them. CDR3 length: 17 amino acids. The germline CDR1 and CDR2 sequences are SNHLY and FYNNEI. The CDR3 sequence: CASSEDAGGFDTGELFF. CDR3 coding DNA: TGTGCCAGCAGTGAAGATGCGGGCGGGTTCGACACCGGGGAGCTGTTTTTT. The complete variable domain, with remaining parts taken from reference TRBV2 and TRBJ2-2, reads EPEVTQTPSHQVTQMGQEVILRCVPISNHLYFYWYRQILGQKVEFLVSFYNNEISEKSEIFDDQFSVERPDGSNFTLKIRSTKLEDSAMYFCASSEDAGGFDTGELFFGEGSRLTVL.

This clonotype was seen ten or more times. The V and J genes are TRBV5-6 and TRBJ2-3, with D perhaps matching TRBD1 or TRBD2 (5 bases each). Trimming took off 4 bases at V and 2 bases at J, with 17 bases between the two ends. CDR3 length: 16 residues. The V gene's germline CDR1 is SGHDT and CDR2 YYEEEE. DNA of the CDR3: TGTGCCAGCAGCCATGGGACCCTCACCATCACAGATACGCAGTATTTT. Translation: CASSHGTLTITDTQYF. Based on the CDR3 plus reference TRBV5-6 and TRBJ2-3, the full variable domain is DAGVTQSPTHLIKTRGQQVTLRCSPKSGHDTVSWYQQALGQGPQFIFQYYEEEERQRGNFPDRFSGHQFPNYSSELNVNALLLGDSALYLCASSHGTLTITDTQYFGPGTRLTVL.

This clonotype was recorded at least ten times. This sequence joins TRBV28 and TRBJ2-1; 14 nucleotides align to TRBD2. This CDR3 is 16 amino acids long. The J segment lost 5 bases and the V segment lost 6 bases, leaving 6 bases of the junction unmatched. The germline CDR1 and CDR2 sequences are MDHEN and SYDVKM. DNA for the CDR3: TGTGCCAGCAGCTCGACTAGCGGGGGGGCCCACAATGAGCAGTTCTTC. It translates to CASSSTSGGAHNEQFF.

CDR3 sequence: CASSDGVANQPQHF. The DNA of the CDR3 is TGTGCCAGCAGCGACGGGGTGGCCAATCAGCCCCAGCATTTT. J is TRBJ1-5 and V is TRBV13; D call uncertain. The V and J ends lost 5 bases and 3 bases respectively, with 11 bases between them. CDR1 PRHDT and CDR2 FYEKMQ come from the germline V gene (reference sequence). This CDR3 spans 14 amino acids. The full variable domain, with the rest looked up from reference TRBV13 and TRBJ1-5, is AAGVIQSPRHLIKEKRETATLKCYPIPRHDTVYWYQQGPGQDPQFLISFYEKMQSDKGSIPDRFSAQQFSDYHSELNMSSLELGDSALYFCASSDGVANQPQHFGDGTRLSIL.

This clonotype was seen ten or more times. The chain has TRBV5-1 and TRBJ2-2; 11 bases are a match to TRBD2. V trimming: 4 bases; J trimming: 4 bases; junction bases outside the gene matches: 9. CDR1 and CDR2 (germline): SGHRS, YFSETQ. There are 17 residues in the CDR3. The CDR3 DNA sequence: TGCGCCAGCAGCCCCCAGTTAGCGGGGGGGCCCACCGGGGAGCTGTTTTTT. It yields the protein CASSPQLAGGPTGELFF.